What follows are 31 T cell receptor beta chains derived from one specimen sequenced in a study of cytomegalovirus exposure and HLA in healthy donors (dated by TCRdb to 2016 to 2017). Libraries were made using the immunoSEQ multiplex PCR assay. The multiplex PCR relied on a mix of 60 forward primers for TCR Vbeta segments and 13 reverse primers for TCR Jbeta segments. Entries here come from immuneACCESS through TCRdb and include only in-frame sequences with V and J called. Some clones fail to appear in such tables; in the studies checked, an unresolved V gene covers under half of the shortfall, and the cause of the remainder is unknown. In all, the sample holds around 150,000 clones, and around 72% of those were seen once. Over 1.2% of the sample is taken by the ten largest. The source material was PBMCs. The receptor source for this set is a man between 45 and 60 years old in good health and CMV-seronegative.

V is TRBV6-1 and J is TRBJ1-2; 9 nucleotides line up with TRBD1. The CDR3 is 15 amino acids. Germline values: CDR1 MNHNS, CDR2 SASEGT. The trim removed 8 bases at V and 0 bases at J, leaving 7 bases unmatched. CDR3 region: CASYVQGAPNYGYTF. CDR3 bases: TGTGCCAGCTATGTACAGGGGGCGCCTAACTATGGCTACACCTTC.

The rearrangement joins TRBV5-1 to TRBJ2-1; 16 nucleotides match TRBD2. The CDR3 extends over 16 amino acids. Germline assignment: CDR1 SGHRS and CDR2 YFSETQ. The trim removed 7 bases at V and 7 bases at J, leaving 8 bases unmatched. In nucleotides, the CDR3 is TGCGCCAGCCGATCCGGGACTAGCGGGGGGGCGAATGAGCAGTTCTTC. It yields the protein CASRSGTSGGANEQFF. Filled out from reference TRBV5-1 and TRBJ2-1, the complete variable domain reads KAGVTQTPRYLIKTRGQQVTLSCSPISGHRSVSWYQQTPGQGLQFLFEYFSETQRNKGNFPGRFSGRQFSNSRSEMNVSTLELGDSALYLCASRSGTSGGANEQFFGPGTRLTVL.

The chain links TRBV4-1 to TRBJ2-1; D uncertain. This CDR3 contains 16 residues. V lost 1 base to trimming and J lost 0 bases, with 10 bases between them. CDR1 MGHRA and CDR2 YSYEKL come from the germline V gene. CDR3 sequence (DNA): TGCGCCAGCAGCCAAGCGCCCCGGAGCTCCTACAATGAGCAGTTCTTC. Amino acids: CASSQAPRSSYNEQFF.

As regards this clone: Other DNA sequences of this sample code for an identical CDR3. The chain carries TRBV5-1 and TRBJ1-1; D is possibly TRBD1 (6 bases). The CDR3 has 14 residues. Germline V gene lookup returns CDR1 SGHRS and CDR2 YFSETQ. V lost 3 bases, J lost 4 bases, and 13 bases lay in between. CDR3 protein: CASSSQGGGTEAFF. The CDR3 coding sequence is TGCGCCAGCAGCTCACAGGGCGGAGGCACTGAAGCTTTCTTT.

The chain is built from TRBV10-3 and TRBJ1-3; 8 bases align to TRBD1. This CDR3 is built from 14 residues. J lost 4 bases, V lost 4 bases, and 3 bases had no gene match. CDR1 ENHRY and CDR2 SYGVKD come from the germline V gene. The CDR3 region has the DNA TGTGCCATCAGTGCCCAGGGGGCGGGAAACACCATATATTTT. Amino acid sequence: CAISAQGAGNTIYF.

V usage is TRBV10-1 and J usage is TRBJ1-4; 10 nucleotides line up with TRBD1. J lost 8 bases, V lost 3 bases, and 6 bases had no gene match. The CDR3 is made up of 15 amino acids. Germline V gene lookup returns CDR1 WNHNN and CDR2 SYGVQD (reference sequence). CDR3 region: CASSEAGTGDEKLFF. The CDR3 nucleotides are TGCGCCAGCAGTGAAGCCGGGACAGGGGACGAAAAACTGTTTTTT.

For the CDR3, the DNA is TGTGCCAGTACAGGAGGGGACTATGGCTACACCTTC. It translates to CASTGGDYGYTF. This sequence joins TRBV19 and TRBJ1-2; a possible D gene is TRBD1 (5 bases). V was cut by 7 bases and J by 3 bases, with 9 bases left in between. CDR3 size: 12 residues. The V gene's germline CDR1 is LNHDA and CDR2 SQIVND (reference sequence).

The chain has TRBV7-3 and TRBJ2-5; 8 bases align to TRBD2. Germline values: CDR1 SGHTA, CDR2 FQGTGA. CDR3 size: 15 residues. V lost 5 bases, J lost 5 bases, and 10 bases stayed unmatched. CDR3 amino acids: CASSLLAGGFETQYF. CDR3 nucleotide sequence: TGTGCCAGCAGCCTCCTAGCGGGCGGGTTTGAGACCCAGTACTTC.

This clone was seen only a few times. V usage is TRBV6-1 and J usage is TRBJ1-2; the match to TRBD1 covers 8 bases. CDR1 and CDR2 from the germline V gene are MNHNS and SASEGT. This CDR3 region has 17 residues. V shed 4 bases and J 5 bases; nucleotides not matched to a gene: 15. Written as DNA, the CDR3 is TGTGCCAGCAGTGTTTGGGGTACAGGGGGGAGGGATTATGGCTACACCTTC. Its protein is CASSVWGTGGRDYGYTF.

This clone was seen only once. The chain links TRBV7-9 to TRBJ1-4; tentatively, D is TRBD1 (6 bases). From germline, CDR1 is SEHNR and CDR2 FQNEAQ (reference sequence). The V end was cut by 4 bases, the J end by 7 bases, with 10 bases between. CDR3 length: 13 residues. CDR3 coding DNA: TGTGCCAGCAGCTCACAACAGGGTGAAAAACTGTTTTTT. Translating it yields CASSSQQGEKLFF.

The rearrangement links TRBV6-7 to TRBJ1-2, with 7 bases matching TRBD1. TRBV6-7 is an ORF, and what it does is uncertain. V lost 2 bases to trimming and J lost 8 bases; unmatched junction nucleotides: 14. CDR3 length equals 16 residues. This CDR3 reads CASSYPRQGREEGYTF. The CDR3 DNA is TGTGCCAGCAGTTACCCTAGACAGGGTAGAGAAGAAGGCTACACCTTC.

This clone was picked up one time. The chain joins TRBV15 to TRBJ2-2; 7 bases align to TRBD1. In germline, CDR1 is LNHNV, CDR2 YYDKDF (reference sequence). This CDR3 is 16 amino acids long. J gave up 3 bases and V 0 bases, and 4 bases lay outside the gene matches. CDR3 protein: CATSRDVQGDTGELFF. The DNA for the CDR3 is TGTGCCACCAGCAGAGATGTCCAGGGGGACACCGGGGAGCTGTTTTTT.

The chain combines TRBV5-1 with TRBJ1-3, with 10 bases identical to TRBD1. Germline loops: CDR1 SGHRS, CDR2 YFSETQ. CDR3 length equals 20 residues. V trimming: 4 bases; J trimming: 1 base; junction bases outside the gene matches: 17. CDR3 loop: CASSLHAGTGAHGSGNTIYF. CDR3 in DNA: TGCGCCAGCAGCCTCCATGCCGGGACAGGGGCCCATGGTTCTGGAAACACCATATATTTT.

The chain links TRBV28 to TRBJ1-5, with D perhaps TRBD1 (5 bases). Germline V gene sequence: CDR1 MDHEN, CDR2 SYDVKM. The V end lost 5 bases, the J end lost 4 bases, and 18 bases lay between the germline ends. This CDR3 is built from 16 residues. CDR3 region: CASSPRGRGSNQPQHF. CDR3 DNA sequence: TGTGCCAGCAGTCCACGGGGGAGGGGAAGTAATCAGCCCCAGCATTTT.

The CDR3 DNA reads TGTGCCAGCAGTAGCGGGGGAGCCTCTCCTCGCGAGCAGTACTTC. Its protein product is CASSSGGASPREQYF. The chain carries TRBV28 and TRBJ2-7; TRBD2 matches at 8 bases. The CDR3 has 15 amino acids. Germline CDR1 MDHEN, CDR2 SYDVKM. V shed 5 bases, J shed 6 bases, and the junction held 12 bases outside the gene matches.

The chain has TRBV7-6 and TRBJ2-2; no clear D. The CDR3 is 15 amino acids. Germline CDR1 SGHVS, CDR2 FNYEAQ. V was cut by 6 bases and J by 1 base, with 12 bases left in between. CDR3 DNA: TGTGCCAGCAGAGTCAATACAGAGAACACCGGGGAGCTGTTTTTT. It specifies CASRVNTENTGELFF.

This chain connects TRBV5-1 to TRBJ1-6; a possible D gene is TRBD1 (5 bases). The length of the CDR3 is 17 residues. The germline gives CDR1 SGHRS, CDR2 YFSETQ. V lost 2 bases, J lost 1 base, and 13 bases lay in between. CDR3 DNA sequence: TGCGCCAGCAGCTTCGCGGGGGTAGGGTCCTATAATTCACCCCTCCACTTT. It codes for CASSFAGVGSYNSPLHF. Together with reference TRBV5-1 and TRBJ1-6, the CDR3 gives the full variable domain: KAGVTQTPRYLIKTRGQQVTLSCSPISGHRSVSWYQQTPGQGLQFLFEYFSETQRNKGNFPGRFSGRQFSNSRSEMNVSTLELGDSALYLCASSFAGVGSYNSPLHFGNGTRLTVT.

The table lists this clone with a few counts. V and J are TRBV5-6 and TRBJ1-2; tentative D call: TRBD1 (6 bases). CDR1 SGHDT and CDR2 YYEEEE come from the germline V gene. CDR3 length equals 15 residues. The V end lost 3 bases, the J end lost 6 bases, and 18 bases lay between the germline ends. The CDR3 spells CASSSLSSGANGYTF. CDR3 bases: TGTGCCAGCAGCTCCTTAAGCTCAGGGGCTAATGGCTACACCTTC.

V is TRBV19 and J is TRBJ2-3, with 7 bases identical to TRBD1. V shed 6 bases, J shed 4 bases, and the junction held 10 bases outside the gene matches. CDR3 length: 15 amino acids. CDR1 is LNHDA and CDR2 is SQIVND in the germline V gene (reference sequence). DNA of the CDR3: TGTGCCAGTAGGGATACGAGAGGGGGCTCAGATACGCAGTATTTT. As protein: CASRDTRGGSDTQYF.

The chain links TRBV2 to TRBJ1-6, with 12 bases fitting TRBD1. The V gene's germline CDR1 is SNHLY and CDR2 FYNNEI. The V segment lost 6 bases and the J segment 1 base; nucleotides outside the gene matches: 10. This CDR3 region has 19 residues. The CDR3 region has the DNA TGTGCCAGCAGCGGAGGGACAGGGGGCGCATTATCCTATAATTCACCCCTCCACTTT. Protein product: CASSGGTGGALSYNSPLHF.

In this sample, this clone turned up a few times. The chain recombines TRBV4-1 with TRBJ2-3; possible D gene TRBD1, 7 bases. Trimming removed 5 bases from V and 3 bases from J, with 21 bases in between. Looked up from germline, CDR1 is MGHRA and CDR2 is YSYEKL. The CDR3 covers 17 residues. The DNA of the CDR3 is TGCGCCAGCAGCTTTTTTCCCAGGGGGGCCGGGACAGATACGCAGTATTTT. This translates into CASSFFPRGAGTDTQYF.

The rearrangement uses TRBV7-2 and TRBJ2-7; 14 bases map to TRBD2. The germline V gene encodes CDR1 SGHTA and CDR2 FQGNSA. The V gene end was trimmed by 2 bases and the J gene end by 6 bases; junction bases not matched to a gene: 3. The CDR3 has 15 residues. This chain's CDR3 is CASSLTGLAGGEQYF. The CDR3 region has the DNA TGTGCCAGCAGCTTAACCGGACTAGCGGGGGGCGAGCAGTACTTC.

DNA of the CDR3: TGCACCAGCAGCCAAGAGAATAGCGGGGGGGCATCCTACAATGAGCAGTTCTTC. Translated: CTSSQENSGGASYNEQFF. V is TRBV1 and J is TRBJ2-1; the D call TRBD2 from the table was never checked on the DNA. TRBV1 is recorded as a pseudogene. This CDR3 region has 18 residues.

J is TRBJ2-3 and V is TRBV27, with 7 nucleotides matching TRBD1. The CDR3 runs to 18 residues. The germline gives CDR1 MNHEY, CDR2 SMNVEV (reference sequence). J lost 0 bases, V lost 2 bases, and 11 bases had no gene match. CDR3 loop: CASSLVGAYRGSTDTQYF. CDR3 nucleotides: TGTGCCAGCAGTTTAGTGGGTGCATACAGGGGTAGCACAGATACGCAGTATTTT.

The J gene is TRBJ1-1, the V gene TRBV27, with a tentative D call TRBD1 (6 bases). The CDR3 sequence is 15 residues long. Trimming shortened V by 5 bases and J by 1 base, and 14 bases separated the two germline ends. Per the germline V gene, CDR1 is MNHEY and CDR2 is SMNVEV (reference sequence). In DNA form, the CDR3 reads TGTGCCAGCAGTGATTGGGGACATTCGAACACTGAAGCTTTCTTT. Protein sequence: CASSDWGHSNTEAFF.

The genes are TRBV18 and TRBJ1-5; tentative D call: TRBD1 (5 bases). In germline, CDR1 is KGHSH, CDR2 LQKENI. With 5 bases removed from V and 8 bases from J, the gap between germline ends came to 10 bases. This CDR3 spans 12 amino acids. CDR3 in amino acids: CASSRGQEPQHF. The CDR3 nucleotides read TGTGCCAGCTCAAGGGGCCAAGAGCCCCAGCATTTT.

This clone turned up a few times. V and J are TRBV28 and TRBJ2-1; D perhaps matches TRBD1 (7 bases). Trimming shortened V by 5 bases and J by 1 base, and 18 bases separated the two germline ends. Germline-derived CDR1 and CDR2 are MDHEN and SYDVKM. This CDR3 comprises 17 residues. This chain's CDR3 is CASSRILEGASYNEQFF. The CDR3 nucleotides read TGTGCCAGCAGTAGAATATTGGAGGGGGCGTCCTACAATGAGCAGTTCTTC.

The chain carries TRBV5-1 and TRBJ2-7; TRBD1 is a possible D gene (6 bases). The CDR3 extends over 15 amino acids. CDR1 SGHRS and CDR2 YFSETQ come from the germline V gene. The V end was cut by 3 bases, the J end by 5 bases, with 18 bases between. The CDR3 region has the DNA TGCGCCAGCAGCTCGGGGCACAGGGTTGTGGACGAGCAGTACTTC. It codes for CASSSGHRVVDEQYF.

The J gene is TRBJ2-7, the V gene TRBV27, with D perhaps matching TRBD2 (5 bases). V was pared by 2 bases and J by 0 bases, with 11 bases between. The CDR3 spans 15 residues. Germline V CDR1 and CDR2: MNHEY, SMNVEV (reference sequence). CDR3 amino acids: CASSLNGGNSYEQYF. Written as DNA, the CDR3 is TGTGCCAGCAGTTTAAACGGAGGAAACTCCTACGAGCAGTACTTC.

The chain uses TRBV6-5 and TRBJ2-5; TRBD2 agrees at 13 bases. J gave up 7 bases and V 2 bases, and 7 bases lay outside the gene matches. The germline gives CDR1 MNHEY, CDR2 SVGAGI. The CDR3 totals 16 residues. In nucleotides, the CDR3 is TGTGCCAGCAGTTACCGAACTAGCGGGGGGGCGGGGACCCAGTACTTC. Translation gives CASSYRTSGGAGTQYF.

The gene calls are TRBV5-6 and TRBJ2-7; tentative D call: TRBD2 (5 bases). CDR3 size: 14 residues. Germline CDR1 reads SGHDT; CDR2 reads YYEEEE. V was pared by 0 bases and J by 6 bases, with 13 bases between. CDR3 loop: CASSLGRVFSEQYF. CDR3 DNA sequence: TGTGCCAGCAGCTTGGGGCGGGTTTTTTCCGAGCAGTACTTC.